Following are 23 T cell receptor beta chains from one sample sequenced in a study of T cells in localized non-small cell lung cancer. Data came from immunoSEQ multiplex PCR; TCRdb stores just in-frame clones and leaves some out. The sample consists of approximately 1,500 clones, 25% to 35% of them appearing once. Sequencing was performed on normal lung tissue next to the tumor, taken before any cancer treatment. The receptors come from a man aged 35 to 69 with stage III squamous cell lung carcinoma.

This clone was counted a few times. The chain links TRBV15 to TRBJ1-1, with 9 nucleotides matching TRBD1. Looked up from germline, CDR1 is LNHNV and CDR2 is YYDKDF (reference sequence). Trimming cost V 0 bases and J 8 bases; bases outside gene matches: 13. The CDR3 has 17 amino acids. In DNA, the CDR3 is TGTGCCACCAGCAGAGATCGGGGACAGGGAGGGTTTATGGAAGCTTTCTTT. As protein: CATSRDRGQGGFMEAFF.

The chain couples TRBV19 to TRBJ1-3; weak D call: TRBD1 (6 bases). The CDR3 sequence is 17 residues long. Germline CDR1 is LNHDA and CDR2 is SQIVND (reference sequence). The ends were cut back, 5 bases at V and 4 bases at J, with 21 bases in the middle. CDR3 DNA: TGTGCCAGTAGTGACCCCTTCACAGGGTTGGAAGGAAACACCATATATTTT. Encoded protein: CASSDPFTGLEGNTIYF. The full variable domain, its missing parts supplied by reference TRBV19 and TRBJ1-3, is DGGITQSPKYLFRKEGQNVTLSCEQNLNHDAMYWYRQDPGQGLRLIYYSQIVNDFQKGDIAEGYSVSREKKESFPLTVTSAQKNPTAFYLCASSDPFTGLEGNTIYFGEGSWLTVV.

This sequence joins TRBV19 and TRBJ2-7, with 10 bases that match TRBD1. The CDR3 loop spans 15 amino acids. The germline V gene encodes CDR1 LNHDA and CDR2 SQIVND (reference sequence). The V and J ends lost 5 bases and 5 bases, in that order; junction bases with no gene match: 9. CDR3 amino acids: CASSGRDRGAHEQYF. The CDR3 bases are TGTGCCAGTAGTGGCCGGGACAGGGGAGCCCACGAGCAGTACTTC. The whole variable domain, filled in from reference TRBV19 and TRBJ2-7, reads DGGITQSPKYLFRKEGQNVTLSCEQNLNHDAMYWYRQDPGQGLRLIYYSQIVNDFQKGDIAEGYSVSREKKESFPLTVTSAQKNPTAFYLCASSGRDRGAHEQYFGPGTRLTVT.

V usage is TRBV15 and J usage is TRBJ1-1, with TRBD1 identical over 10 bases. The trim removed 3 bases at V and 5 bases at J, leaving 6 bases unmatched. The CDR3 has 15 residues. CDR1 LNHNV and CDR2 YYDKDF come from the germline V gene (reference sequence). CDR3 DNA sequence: TGTGCCACCAGCAGGGCGGGGACAGGGGTAACTGAAGCTTTCTTT. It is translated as CATSRAGTGVTEAFF.

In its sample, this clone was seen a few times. The CDR3 coding sequence is TGTGCCAGTAGTAGGGACAGGGTGACCGGGGAGCTGTTTTTT. Residues: CASSRDRVTGELFF. The chain recombines TRBV19 with TRBJ2-2; 9 nucleotides match TRBD1. V was pared by 4 bases and J by 5 bases, with 2 bases of the junction left unmatched. The CDR3 extends over 14 amino acids. Germline CDR1 and CDR2: LNHDA and SQIVND (reference sequence).

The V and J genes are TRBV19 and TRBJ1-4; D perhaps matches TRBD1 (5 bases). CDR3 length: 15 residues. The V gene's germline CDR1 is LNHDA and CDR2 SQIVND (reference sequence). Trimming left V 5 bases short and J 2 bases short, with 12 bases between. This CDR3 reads CASSSGLRTNEKLFF. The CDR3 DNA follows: TGTGCCAGTAGTTCAGGGCTTCGGACTAATGAAAAACTGTTTTTT.

CDR3 nucleotide sequence: TGTGCCAGCAGCCTGGGACAGGGTCCCACAGATACGCAGTATTTT. Translating it yields CASSLGQGPTDTQYF. The chain joins TRBV11-3 to TRBJ2-3, with TRBD1 identical over 9 bases. The CDR3 is 15 residues long. V dropped 5 bases and J dropped 2; count of bases not matched to a gene: 5. Germline V gene data show CDR1 as SGHNT and CDR2 as YENEEA.

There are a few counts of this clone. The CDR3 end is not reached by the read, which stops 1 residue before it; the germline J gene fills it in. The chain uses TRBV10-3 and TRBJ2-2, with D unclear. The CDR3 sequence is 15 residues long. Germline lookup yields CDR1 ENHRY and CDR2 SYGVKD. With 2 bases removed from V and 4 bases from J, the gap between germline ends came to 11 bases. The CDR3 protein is CAISEARRATGELFF. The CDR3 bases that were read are TGTGCCATCAGTGAGGCCAGACGTGCCACCGGGGAGCTGTTT.

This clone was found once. This chain's CDR3 is CASSNPGGGSYEQYF. CDR3 nucleotide sequence: TGTGCCAGCTCGAATCCCGGGGGTGGCTCCTACGAGCAGTACTTC. The genes are TRBV18 and TRBJ2-7; possibly TRBD2 for D (6 bases). The germline gives CDR1 KGHSH, CDR2 LQKENI. The CDR3 sequence is 15 residues long. Trimming stripped 6 bases from V and 0 bases from J, with 15 bases between. Complete variable domain (other parts from reference TRBV18 and TRBJ2-7): NAGVMQNPRHLVRRRGQEARLRCSPMKGHSHVYWYRQLPEEGLKFMVYLQKENIIDESGMPKERFSAEFPKEGPSILRIQQVVRGDSAAYFCASSNPGGGSYEQYFGPGTRLTVT.

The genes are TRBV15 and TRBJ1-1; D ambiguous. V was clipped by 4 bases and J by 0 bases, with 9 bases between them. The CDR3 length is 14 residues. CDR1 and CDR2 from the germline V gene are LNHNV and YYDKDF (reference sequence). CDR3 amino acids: CATSTNELNTEAFF. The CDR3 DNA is TGTGCCACCAGCACCAACGAATTGAACACTGAAGCTTTCTTT.

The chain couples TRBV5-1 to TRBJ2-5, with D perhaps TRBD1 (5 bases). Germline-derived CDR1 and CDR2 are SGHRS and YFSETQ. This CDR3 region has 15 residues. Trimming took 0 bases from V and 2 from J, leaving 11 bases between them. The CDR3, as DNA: TGCGCCAGCAGCTTGGCGGCAGGGCGGCAAGAGACCCAGTACTTC. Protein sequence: CASSLAAGRQETQYF.

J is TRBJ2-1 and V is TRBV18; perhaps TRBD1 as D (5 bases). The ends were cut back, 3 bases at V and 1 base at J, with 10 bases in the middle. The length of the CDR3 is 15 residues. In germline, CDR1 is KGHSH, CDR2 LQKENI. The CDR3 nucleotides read TGTGCCAGCTCACCTCAGGGAAGTTCCTACAATGAGCAGTTCTTC. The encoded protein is CASSPQGSSYNEQFF.

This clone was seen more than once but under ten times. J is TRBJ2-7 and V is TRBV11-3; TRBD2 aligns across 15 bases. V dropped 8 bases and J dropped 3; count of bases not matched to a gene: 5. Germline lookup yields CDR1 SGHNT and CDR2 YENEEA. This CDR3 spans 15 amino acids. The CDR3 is CASGGLAGGVYEQYF. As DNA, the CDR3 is TGTGCCAGCGGAGGACTAGCGGGGGGGGTCTACGAGCAGTACTTC.

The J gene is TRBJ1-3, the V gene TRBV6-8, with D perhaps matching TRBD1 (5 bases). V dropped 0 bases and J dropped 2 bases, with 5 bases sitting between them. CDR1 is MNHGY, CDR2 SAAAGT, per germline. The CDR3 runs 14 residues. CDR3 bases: TGTGCCAGCAGTTACTCCAGGGCTGGAAACACCATATATTTT. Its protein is CASSYSRAGNTIYF.

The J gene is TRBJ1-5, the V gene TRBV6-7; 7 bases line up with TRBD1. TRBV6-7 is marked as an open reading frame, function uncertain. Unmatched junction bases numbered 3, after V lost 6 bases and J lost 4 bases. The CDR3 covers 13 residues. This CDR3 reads CASRSTGNQPQHF. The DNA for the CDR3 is TGTGCCAGCAGATCGACAGGGAATCAGCCCCAGCATTTT.

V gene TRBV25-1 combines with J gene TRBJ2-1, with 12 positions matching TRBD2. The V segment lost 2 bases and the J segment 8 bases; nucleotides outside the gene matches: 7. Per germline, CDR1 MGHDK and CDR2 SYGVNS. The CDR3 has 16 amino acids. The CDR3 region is CASSEESLAGGDEQFF. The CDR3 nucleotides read TGTGCCAGCAGTGAAGAGTCACTAGCGGGGGGCGATGAGCAGTTCTTC.

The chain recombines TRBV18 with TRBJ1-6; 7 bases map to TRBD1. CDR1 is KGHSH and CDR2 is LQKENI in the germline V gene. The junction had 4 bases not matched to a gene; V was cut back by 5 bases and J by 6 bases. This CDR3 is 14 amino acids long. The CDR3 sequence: CASSERDSNSPLHF. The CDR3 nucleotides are TGTGCCAGCTCAGAACGGGACAGTAATTCACCCCTCCACTTT.

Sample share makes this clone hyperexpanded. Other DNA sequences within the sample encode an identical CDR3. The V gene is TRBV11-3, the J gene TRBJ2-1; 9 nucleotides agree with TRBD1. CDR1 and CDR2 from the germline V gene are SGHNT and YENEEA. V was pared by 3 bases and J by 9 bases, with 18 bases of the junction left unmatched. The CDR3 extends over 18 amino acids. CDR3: CASSFGSRGTGIYGEQFF. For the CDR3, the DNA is TGTGCCAGCAGCTTTGGGAGCCGAGGGACAGGGATTTACGGTGAGCAGTTCTTC.

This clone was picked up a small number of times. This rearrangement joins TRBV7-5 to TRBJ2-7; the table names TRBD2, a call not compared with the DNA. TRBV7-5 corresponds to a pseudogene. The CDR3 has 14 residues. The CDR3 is CASSLGISTYEQYF. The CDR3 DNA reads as TGTGCCAGCAGCTTAGGTATTAGCACCTACGAGCAGTACTTC.

CDR3 in amino acids: CASSLGLVTDTQYF. For the CDR3, the DNA is TGTGCCAGCAGCTTAGGGCTAGTCACAGATACGCAGTATTTT. V gene TRBV11-3 combines with J gene TRBJ2-3, with no clear D. The CDR3 totals 14 residues. Trimming removed 1 base from V and 2 bases from J, with 7 bases in between. Per germline, CDR1 SGHNT and CDR2 YENEEA.

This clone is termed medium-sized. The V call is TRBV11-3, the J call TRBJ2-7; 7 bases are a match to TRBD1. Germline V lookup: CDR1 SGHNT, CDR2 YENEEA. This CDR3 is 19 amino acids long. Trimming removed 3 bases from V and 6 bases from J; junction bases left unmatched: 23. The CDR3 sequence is CASSFVIGRGFPATFEQYF. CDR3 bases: TGTGCCAGCAGCTTTGTTATCGGCAGGGGGTTTCCAGCTACCTTCGAGCAGTACTTC.

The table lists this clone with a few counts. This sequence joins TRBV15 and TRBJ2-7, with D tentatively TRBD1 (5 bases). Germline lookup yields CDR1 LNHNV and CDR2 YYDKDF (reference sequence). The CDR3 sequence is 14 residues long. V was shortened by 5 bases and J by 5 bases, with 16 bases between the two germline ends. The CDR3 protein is CATSGVQGNHEQYF. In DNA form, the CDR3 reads TGTGCCACCAGCGGGGTTCAGGGTAATCACGAGCAGTACTTC.

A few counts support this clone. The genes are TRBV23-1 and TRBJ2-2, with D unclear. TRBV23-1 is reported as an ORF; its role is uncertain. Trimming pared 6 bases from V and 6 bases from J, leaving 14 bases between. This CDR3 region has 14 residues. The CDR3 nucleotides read TGCGCCAGCAGCCAAGATATGGCACCCGGGGAGCTGTTTTTT. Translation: CASSQDMAPGELFF.